This TCR beta chain was found in a study of blood T cell repertoires in COVID-19 (dated by TCRdb to 2020 to 2022). Regarding the research as a whole: Samples covering the acute and convalescent phases of COVID-19 were provided by collaborators in the United States, Italy and Spain. The material from the prospective study consisted of cDNA or gDNA derived from T cells, B-cell-depleted T cells, or PBMCs. Deeply sampled blood TCRbeta repertoires from subjects exposed to, actively infected with, or recovered from COVID-19 were included in the dataset. The repertoires were made available in a free public database intended to serve as a resource for research on the immune response to SARS-CoV-2. Samples came from the ongoing ImmuneRACE study (first 160 participants) plus 1,254 subjects from 6 global collaborators. The sample metadata nearly always contained a de-identified subject ID, COVID-19 status, age in years and sex. Where available, HLA class I and class II types were taken from metadata supplied by the sample provider and were not determined by assay-based typing.

Comments on this clone: The target of this receptor is not known. Base qualities are not provided; no much larger clone lies one nucleotide away.

The collaborating institutions used their own protocols to collect whole blood in K2EDTA tubes. For TCRbeta analysis, collaborators shipped samples in one of three forms: frozen whole blood, isolated PBMCs, or DNA extracted from either of those sample types. The immunoSEQ Assay, a bias-controlled multiplex PCR, was used to amplify TCRbeta CDR3 regions from genomic DNA. In the original analysis: The number of nucleated cells in each sample was estimated from the amplification of reference gene primers within the assay. To quantify the absolute abundance of each unique TCRbeta CDR3 rearrangement, sequence reads were collapsed and filtered. Productive Simpson clonality was computed per sample as the square root of Simpson's diversity index over productive rearrangements. TCRdb limited this immuneACCESS table to in-frame rearrangements with V and J called. A share of clones is missing; checked studies link under half to unresolved V genes, and the rest is unexplained. V, J and clone size reflect that table, while D and trimming were determined from the DNA. Here the sample has roughly 30,000 clones; approximately 92% occur a single time. The leading ten clones occupy 25% to 35% of the sample.

What the authors observed across the whole study: The amount of clinical and demographic metadata varied by source and participant and was provided uncurated.

Reading the germline V gene gives CDR1 MNHEY and CDR2 SVGAGI. V is clipped by 6 bases and J by 3 bases, and the sequence between their germline boundaries is 17 bases long. The CDR3, from cysteine to phenylalanine, totals 15 residues. This entry keeps only the CDR3 DNA: 45 bases, framed from base 1. Sample: peripheral blood. This TCR came from an elderly man with acute or convalescent COVID-19. The sequence joins TRBV6-5 to TRBJ1-1; TRBD1 is perhaps the D gene, given 5 matching bases. The DNA sequence is given as TGTGCCAGCAGATGGGACTCGACAGCCCACACTGAAGCTTTCTTT. It is translated as CASRWDSTAHTEAFF.